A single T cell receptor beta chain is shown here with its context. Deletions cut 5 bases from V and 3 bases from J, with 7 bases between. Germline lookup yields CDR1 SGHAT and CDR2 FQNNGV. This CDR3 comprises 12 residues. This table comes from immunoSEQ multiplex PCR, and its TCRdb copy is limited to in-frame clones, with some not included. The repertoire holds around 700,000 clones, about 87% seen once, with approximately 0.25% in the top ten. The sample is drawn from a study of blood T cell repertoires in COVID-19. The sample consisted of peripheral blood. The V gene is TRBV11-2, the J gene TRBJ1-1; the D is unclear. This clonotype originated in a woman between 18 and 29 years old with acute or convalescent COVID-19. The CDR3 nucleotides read TGTGCCAGCAGCCCTAGATACACTGAAGCTTTCTTT. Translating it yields CASSPRYTEAFF.